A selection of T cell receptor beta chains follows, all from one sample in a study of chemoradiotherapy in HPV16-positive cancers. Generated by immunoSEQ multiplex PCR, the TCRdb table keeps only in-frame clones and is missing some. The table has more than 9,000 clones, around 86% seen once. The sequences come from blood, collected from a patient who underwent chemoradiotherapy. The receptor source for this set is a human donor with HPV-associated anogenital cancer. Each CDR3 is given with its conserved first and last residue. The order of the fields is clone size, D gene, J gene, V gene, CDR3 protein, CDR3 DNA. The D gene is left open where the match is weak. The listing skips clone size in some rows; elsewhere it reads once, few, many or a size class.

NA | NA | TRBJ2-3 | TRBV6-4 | CASSVSYTDTQYF | TGTGCCAGCAGTGTATCTTACACAGATACGCAGTATTTT
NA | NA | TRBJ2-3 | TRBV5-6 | CASSLQGGGPDTQYF | TGTGCCAGCAGCTTGCAGGGGGGGGGCCCAGATACGCAGTATTTT
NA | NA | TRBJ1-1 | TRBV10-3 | CAIRQANTEAFF | TGTGCCATCAGACAGGCGAACACTGAAGCTTTCTTT
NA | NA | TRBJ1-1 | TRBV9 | CASSVVGTGALNTEAFF | TGTGCCAGCAGCGTAGTGGGGACTGGGGCCCTGAACACTGAAGCTTTCTTT
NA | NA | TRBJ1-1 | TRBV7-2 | CASSLGGRNTEAFF | TGTGCCAGCAGCTTAGGAGGGAGGAACACTGAAGCTTTCTTT
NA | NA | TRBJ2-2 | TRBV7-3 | CASSPRLNGELFF | TGTGCCAGCAGCCCACGGCTGAACGGGGAGCTGTTTTTT
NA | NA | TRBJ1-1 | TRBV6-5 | CAAAGATEAFF | TGTGCCGCCGCCGGGGCTACTGAAGCTTTCTTT
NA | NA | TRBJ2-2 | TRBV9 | CASSDVGELFF | TGTGCCAGCAGCGATGTCGGAGAGCTGTTTTTT
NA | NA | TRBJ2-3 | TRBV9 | CASSTYGTIVTDTQYF | TGTGCCAGCAGCACGTACGGGACGATTGTCACAGATACGCAGTATTTT
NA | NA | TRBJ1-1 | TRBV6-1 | CASSEAGGGMTEAFF | TGTGCCAGCAGTGAAGCGGGGGGGGGCATGACTGAAGCTTTCTTT
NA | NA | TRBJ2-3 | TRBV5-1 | CASSLDGPSTDTQYF | TGCGCCAGCAGCCTCGACGGACCTAGCACAGATACGCAGTATTTT
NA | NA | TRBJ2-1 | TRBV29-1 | CSVEEAGGSYNEQFF | TGCAGCGTTGAAGAAGCAGGGGGGTCCTACAATGAGCAGTTCTTC
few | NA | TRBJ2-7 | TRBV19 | CASSTNQGGEQYF | TGTGCCAGTAGTACCAATCAGGGTGGCGAGCAGTACTTC
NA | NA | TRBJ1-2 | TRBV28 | CASSLRVGGANYGYTF | TGTGCCAGCAGTTTACGGGTGGGGGGAGCTAACTATGGCTACACCTTC
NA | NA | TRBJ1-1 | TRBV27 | CASSSGGVGNTEAFF | TGTGCCAGCAGTTCTGGGGGAGTGGGGAACACTGAAGCTTTCTTT
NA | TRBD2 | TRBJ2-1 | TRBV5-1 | CASSFRVAGGLNNEQFF | TGCGCCAGCAGCTTTAGGGTAGCGGGGGGGCTTAACAATGAGCAGTTCTTC
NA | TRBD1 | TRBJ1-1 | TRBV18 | CASSPWDRLNTEAFF | TGTGCCAGCTCACCCTGGGACAGACTGAACACTGAAGCTTTCTTT
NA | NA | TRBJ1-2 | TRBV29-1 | CSVFLDGYTF | TGCAGCGTTTTTCTCGATGGCTACACCTTC
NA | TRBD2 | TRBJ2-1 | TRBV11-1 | CASSPNLAGGFNEQFF | TGTGCCAGCAGCCCCAATCTAGCGGGGGGGTTCAATGAGCAGTTCTTC
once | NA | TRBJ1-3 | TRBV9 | CASSGGSGNTIYF | TGTGCCAGCAGCGGTGGCTCTGGAAACACCATATATTTT
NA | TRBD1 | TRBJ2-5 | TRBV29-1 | CSVVRDRGAETQYF | TGCAGCGTGGTCCGGGACAGGGGGGCGGAGACCCAGTACTTC
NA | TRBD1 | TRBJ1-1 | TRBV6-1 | CASSPIGTGRSFF | TGTGCCAGCAGTCCCATCGGGACAGGAAGGTCTTTCTTT
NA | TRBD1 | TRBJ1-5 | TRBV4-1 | CASSQEVDRAGQPQHF | TGCGCCAGCAGCCAAGAGGTCGACAGGGCTGGCCAGCCCCAGCATTTT
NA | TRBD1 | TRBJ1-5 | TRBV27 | CASSLTPPGTGGNQPQHF | TGTGCCAGCAGTTTAACGCCCCCCGGGACAGGGGGCAATCAGCCCCAGCATTTT
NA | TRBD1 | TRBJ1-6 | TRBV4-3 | CASSQDPAGGPSPLHF | TGCGCCAGCAGCCAAGATCCGGCAGGGGGCCCTTCACCCCTCCACTTT
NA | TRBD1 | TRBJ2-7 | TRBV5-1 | CASSQNPGQGSYEQYF | TGCGCCAGCAGCCAAAACCCGGGACAGGGATCCTACGAGCAGTACTTC
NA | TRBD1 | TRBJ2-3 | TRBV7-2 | CASSWDRAMDTQYF | TGTGCCAGCAGTTGGGACAGGGCAATGGATACGCAGTATTTT
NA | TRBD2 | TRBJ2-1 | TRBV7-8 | CASRQTLAGAYNEQFF | TGTGCCAGCAGACAAACCCTAGCGGGGGCCTACAATGAGCAGTTCTTC
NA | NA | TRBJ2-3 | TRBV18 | CASSLDRYTDTQYF | TGTGCCAGCTCACTTGACAGATACACAGATACGCAGTATTTT
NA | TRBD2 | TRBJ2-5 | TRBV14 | CASSRENGLAGEETQYF | TGTGCCAGCAGCCGAGAAAACGGCCTAGCGGGGGAGGAGACCCAGTACTTC
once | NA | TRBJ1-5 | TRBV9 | CASSSEGSYQPQHF | TGTGCCAGCAGCTCCGAGGGGTCTTATCAGCCCCAGCATTTT
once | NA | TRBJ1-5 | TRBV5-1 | CASSLNSNQPQHF | TGCGCCAGCAGCTTGAATAGCAATCAGCCCCAGCATTTT
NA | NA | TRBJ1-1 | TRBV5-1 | CASSDIPQGDTEAFF | TGCGCCAGCAGCGACATCCCCCAGGGTGACACTGAAGCTTTCTTT
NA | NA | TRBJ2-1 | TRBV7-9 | CASSLVSGALNEQFF | TGTGCCAGCAGCTTAGTCTCGGGGGCGCTCAATGAGCAGTTCTTC
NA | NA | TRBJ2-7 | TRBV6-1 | CASSLGGEQYF | TGTGCCAGCAGCCTAGGGGGAGAGCAGTACTTC
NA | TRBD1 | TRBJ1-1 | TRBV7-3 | CASSLTAGGVMNTEAFF | TGTGCCAGCAGCTTAACGGCAGGGGGCGTCATGAACACTGAAGCTTTCTTT
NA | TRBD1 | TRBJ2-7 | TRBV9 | CASSRAGTGAEQYF | TGTGCCAGCTCCAGGGCCGGGACAGGCGCCGAGCAGTACTTC
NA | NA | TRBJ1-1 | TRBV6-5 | CASRPVKYTEAFF | TGTGCCAGCAGGCCAGTTAAGTACACTGAAGCTTTCTTT
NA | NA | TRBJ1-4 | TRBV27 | CASSLSYSNYEKLFF | TGTGCCAGCAGTTTATCGTACTCAAACTATGAAAAACTGTTTTTT
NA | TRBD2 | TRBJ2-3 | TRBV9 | CASSVAGPASGGNTQYF | TGTGCCAGCAGCGTAGCTGGTCCGGCTAGCGGGGGGAATACGCAGTATTTT
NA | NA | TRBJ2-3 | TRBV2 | CASSELGAPTDTQYF | TGTGCCAGCAGTGAACTCGGGGCCCCCACAGATACGCAGTATTTT
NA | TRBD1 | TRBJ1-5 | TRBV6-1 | CASRDRGQPQHF | TGTGCCAGCAGGGACAGGGGACAGCCCCAGCATTTT
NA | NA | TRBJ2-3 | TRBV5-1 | CASSLTGGYTDTQYF | TGCGCCAGCAGCTTGACCGGGGGCTACACAGATACGCAGTATTTT
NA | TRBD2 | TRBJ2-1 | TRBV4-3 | CASSQGLASENEQFF | TGCGCCAGCAGCCAAGGACTAGCGTCGGAAAATGAGCAGTTCTTC
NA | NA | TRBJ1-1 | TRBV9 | CASSVGGSDTEAFF | TGTGCCAGCAGCGTAGGAGGATCAGACACTGAAGCTTTCTTT
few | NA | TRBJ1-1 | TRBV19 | CASSIGSTHRTEAFF | TGTGCCAGTAGTATAGGGTCGACTCATCGGACTGAAGCTTTCTTT
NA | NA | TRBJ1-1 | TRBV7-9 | CASSSSGGEAFF | TGTGCCAGCAGCTCATCCGGGGGGGAGGCTTTCTTT
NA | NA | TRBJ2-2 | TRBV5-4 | CASSFPREGELFF | TGTGCCAGCAGCTTCCCCAGGGAGGGGGAGCTGTTTTTT
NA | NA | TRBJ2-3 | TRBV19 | CASSIKAGITDTQYF | TGTGCCAGTAGTATAAAAGCGGGTATCACAGATACGCAGTATTTT
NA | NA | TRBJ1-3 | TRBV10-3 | CATGGISSGNTIYF | TGTGCCACCGGGGGAATAAGCTCTGGAAACACCATATATTTT
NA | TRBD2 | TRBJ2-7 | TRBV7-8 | CASSSTSGTYEQYF | TGTGCCAGCAGCTCTACTAGCGGGACCTACGAGCAGTACTTC
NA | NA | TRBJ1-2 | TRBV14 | CASSLFLEGGYTF | TGTGCCAGCAGCCTTTTCCTCGAAGGCGGCTACACCTTC